This is a list of T cell receptor beta chains from one sample in a study of blood T cell repertoires in COVID-19. The protocol was immunoSEQ multiplex PCR, while the TCRdb copy is restricted to in-frame clones and leaves out a portion. The sample contains around 150,000 clones, approximately 78% of which appear only once. Sequenced material: peripheral blood. These receptor sequences come from a human donor in a cohort sampled during active COVID-19. The CDR3 runs from the conserved cysteine through the conserved F or W. Fields, in order: clone size, D gene, J gene, V gene, CDR3 protein, CDR3 DNA. The D gene is left open where the match is weak. Some rows mark clone size as missing; the rest say once, few, many or name a class of expanded clone.

>-|-|TRBJ2-2|TRBV6-6
CASSWAPEGGGELFF
TGTGCCAGCAGTTGGGCCCCGGAGGGTGGCGGGGAGCTGTTTTTT
>few|-|TRBJ2-2|TRBV4-3
CASSQDRPLTGELFF
TGCGCCAGCAGCCAAGACAGGCCCCTCACCGGGGAGCTGTTTTTT
>-|-|TRBJ2-7|TRBV13
CASSLQQGLEQYF
TGTGCCAGCAGCTTGCAGCAGGGGCTCGAGCAGTACTTC
>-|TRBD1|TRBJ1-1|TRBV5-5
CASSPWKGTGDTEAFF
TGTGCCAGCAGCCCGTGGAAGGGGACAGGGGACACTGAAGCTTTCTTT
>-|-|TRBJ1-2|TRBV29-1
CSALGGVQRNYGYTF
TGCAGCGCCCTAGGGGGAGTCCAAAGAAACTATGGCTACACCTTC
>-|-|TRBJ2-5|TRBV29-1
CSVPAGISQETQYF
TGCAGCGTTCCCGCGGGCATCTCCCAAGAGACCCAGTACTTC
>-|-|TRBJ2-3|TRBV5-4
CASSLDVFGEADTQYF
TGTGCCAGCAGCTTGGACGTATTCGGGGAGGCAGATACGCAGTATTTT
>-|TRBD1|TRBJ1-1|TRBV9
CASSVAGGGDTEAFF
TGTGCCAGCAGCGTAGCAGGGGGCGGGGACACTGAAGCTTTCTTT
>-|-|TRBJ1-2|TRBV9
CASSSQESGYGYTF
TGTGCCAGCAGCAGTCAGGAAAGCGGTTATGGCTACACCTTC
>few|-|TRBJ1-1|TRBV6-5
CASSSVGTEAFF
TGTGCCAGCAGTTCGGTTGGCACTGAAGCTTTCTTT
>-|TRBD2|TRBJ2-7|TRBV19
CASSNLLAGHSYEQYF
TGTGCCAGTAGTAACCTCTTAGCGGGCCACTCCTACGAGCAGTACTTC
>many|-|TRBJ2-7|TRBV5-5
CASSLTTAYEQYF
TGTGCCAGCAGCTTGACAACAGCCTACGAGCAGTACTTC
>-|-|TRBJ2-7|TRBV30
CAWSPQNLGALEQYF
TGTGCCTGGAGTCCTCAAAACTTAGGAGCCCTCGAGCAGTACTTC
>-|TRBD1|TRBJ1-1|TRBV19
CASLPRTGWSTEAFF
TGTGCCAGTCTCCCCCGGACAGGGTGGAGCACTGAAGCTTTCTTT
>-|TRBD1|TRBJ2-3|TRBV5-6
CASSGWGQPTDTQYF
TGTGCCAGCAGCGGGTGGGGACAGCCCACAGATACGCAGTATTTT
>few|TRBD1|TRBJ2-2|TRBV18
CASSPGTVTGELFF
TGTGCCAGCTCACCCGGGACAGTCACCGGGGAGCTGTTTTTT
>few|-|TRBJ2-1|TRBV11-2
CASSLDTAGEQFF
TGTGCCAGCAGCTTAGACACCGCGGGTGAGCAGTTCTTC
>many|-|TRBJ2-7|TRBV13
CASSSRQASYEQYF
TGTGCCAGCAGCTCGAGACAGGCCTCCTACGAGCAGTACTTC
>-|TRBD2|TRBJ2-1|TRBV9
CASTGGTSGVTEQFF
TGTGCCAGCACCGGTGGGACTAGCGGGGTTACTGAGCAGTTCTTC
>few|-|TRBJ1-3|TRBV5-4
CASSLGGRRGVEGNTIYF
TGTGCCAGCAGCTTGGGGGGAAGAAGGGGCGTCGAAGGAAACACCATATATTTT
>-|TRBD2|TRBJ2-3|TRBV19
CASSILAGITDTQYF
TGTGCCAGTAGTATCCTAGCGGGAATCACAGATACGCAGTATTTT
>-|-|TRBJ1-6|TRBV14
CASSQSLRGNSPLHF
TGTGCCAGCAGCCAGTCCCTCAGAGGTAATTCACCCCTCCACTTT
>-|TRBD1|TRBJ2-7|TRBV28
CASRPTGVGSNEQYF
TGTGCCAGCAGACCGACAGGGGTTGGATCGAACGAGCAGTACTTC
>-|-|TRBJ2-5|TRBV5-1
CASSYNTQVQETQYF
TGCGCCAGCAGCTATAACACCCAGGTCCAAGAGACCCAGTACTTC
>-|-|TRBJ1-1|TRBV3-1/TRBV3-2
CASSQETKTFF
TGTGCCAGCAGCCAAGAGACAAAAACTTTCTTT
>-|TRBD2|TRBJ2-1|TRBV4-1
CASSQVVSSGTNEQFF
TGCGCCAGCAGCCAAGTGGTTTCTAGCGGGACCAATGAGCAGTTCTTC
>-|TRBD2|TRBJ2-7|TRBV30
CAWSQLAGVQEQYF
TGTGCCTGGAGTCAGTTAGCGGGAGTTCAGGAGCAGTACTTC
>-|-|TRBJ1-1|TRBV5-4
CASSPDQGMNTEAFF
TGTGCCAGCAGCCCGGACCAGGGCATGAACACTGAAGCTTTCTTT
>-|-|TRBJ2-3|TRBV24-1
CATSDLRRGDTQYF
TGTGCCACCAGTGATTTGCGCAGGGGAGATACGCAGTATTTT
>few|TRBD2|TRBJ2-7|TRBV5-4
CASSLGGGAGVYEQYF
TGTGCCAGCAGCTTGGGGGGCGGGGCGGGAGTCTACGAGCAGTACTTC
>-|-|TRBJ2-7|TRBV7-8
CASSQDLGEQYF
TGTGCCAGCAGCCAAGACCTAGGCGAGCAGTACTTC
>-|TRBD1|TRBJ2-7|TRBV27
CASSRRGQGYEQYF
TGTGCCAGCAGCCGCAGGGGACAGGGATACGAGCAGTACTTC
>-|-|TRBJ2-4|TRBV7-9
CASSNGGSDIQYF
TGTGCCAGCAGCAACGGGGGTAGTGACATTCAGTACTTC
>-|-|TRBJ2-3|TRBV10-1
CASSEREVADSSTDTQYF
TGCGCCAGCAGTGAGCGTGAGGTAGCGGACTCTAGCACAGATACGCAGTATTTT
>-|TRBD1|TRBJ2-2|TRBV11-3
CASSRGQANTGELFF
TGTGCCAGCAGCCGGGGACAGGCGAACACCGGGGAGCTGTTTTTT
>-|TRBD2|TRBJ2-1|TRBV19
CASSLQRGGPYNEQFF
TGTGCCAGTAGTCTACAGCGGGGGGGCCCCTACAATGAGCAGTTCTTC
>-|-|TRBJ1-1|TRBV28
CASSFGQNTEAFF
TGTGCCAGCAGTTTCGGACAGAACACTGAAGCTTTCTTT
>-|-|TRBJ1-1|TRBV5-6
CASSLSQGWVNTEAFF
TGTGCCAGCAGCTTGTCCCAGGGGTGGGTGAACACTGAAGCTTTCTTT
>-|-|TRBJ2-2|TRBV20-1
CSARGLGELFF
TGCAGTGCTAGGGGACTCGGGGAGCTGTTTTTT
>-|TRBD1|TRBJ1-2|TRBV10-3
CAITGQAFNYGYTF
TGTGCCATCACCGGACAGGCCTTTAACTATGGCTACACCTTC